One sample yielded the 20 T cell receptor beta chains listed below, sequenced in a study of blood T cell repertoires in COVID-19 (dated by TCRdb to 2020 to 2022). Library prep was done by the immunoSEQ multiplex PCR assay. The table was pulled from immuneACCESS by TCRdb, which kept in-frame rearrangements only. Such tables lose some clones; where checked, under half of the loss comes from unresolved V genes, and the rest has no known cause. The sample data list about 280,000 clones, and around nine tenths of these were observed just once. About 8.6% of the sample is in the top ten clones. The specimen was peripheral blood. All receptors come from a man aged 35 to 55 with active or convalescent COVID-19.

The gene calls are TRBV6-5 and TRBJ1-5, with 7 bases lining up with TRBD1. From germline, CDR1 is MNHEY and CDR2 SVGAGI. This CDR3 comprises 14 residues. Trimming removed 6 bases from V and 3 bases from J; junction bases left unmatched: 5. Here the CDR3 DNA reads TGTGCCAGCAGCTTGGGACAGTACAATCAGCCCCAGCATTTT. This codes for CASSLGQYNQPQHF.

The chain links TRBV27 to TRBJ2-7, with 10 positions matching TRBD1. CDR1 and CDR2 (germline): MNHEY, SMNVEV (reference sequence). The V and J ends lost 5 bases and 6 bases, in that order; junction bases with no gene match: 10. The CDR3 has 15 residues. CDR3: CASSLPGTGAPEQYF. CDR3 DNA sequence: TGTGCCAGCAGTCTACCCGGGACAGGGGCTCCCGAGCAGTACTTC.

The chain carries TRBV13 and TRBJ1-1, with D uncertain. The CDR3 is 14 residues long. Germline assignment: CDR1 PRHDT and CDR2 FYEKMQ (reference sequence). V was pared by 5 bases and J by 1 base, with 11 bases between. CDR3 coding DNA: TGTGCCAGCAGCCAGCGGGGAGGGAACACTGAAGCTTTCTTT. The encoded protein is CASSQRGGNTEAFF.

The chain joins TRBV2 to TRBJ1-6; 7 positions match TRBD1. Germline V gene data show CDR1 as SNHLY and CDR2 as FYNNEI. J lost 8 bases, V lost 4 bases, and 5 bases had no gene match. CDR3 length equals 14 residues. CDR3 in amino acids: CASSVETGHSPLHF. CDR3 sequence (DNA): TGTGCCAGCAGTGTGGAGACAGGGCATTCACCCCTCCACTTT.

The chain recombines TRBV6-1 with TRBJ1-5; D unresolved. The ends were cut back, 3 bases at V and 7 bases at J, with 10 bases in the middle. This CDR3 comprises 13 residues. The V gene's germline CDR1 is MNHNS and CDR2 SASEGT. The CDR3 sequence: CASSDRSDQPQHF. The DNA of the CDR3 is TGTGCCAGCAGTGACAGGTCCGACCAGCCCCAGCATTTT.

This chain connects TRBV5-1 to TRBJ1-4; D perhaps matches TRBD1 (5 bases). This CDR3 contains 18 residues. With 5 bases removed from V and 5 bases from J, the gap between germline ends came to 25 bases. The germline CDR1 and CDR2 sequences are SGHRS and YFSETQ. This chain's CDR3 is CASSYGIPGGTPNEKLFF. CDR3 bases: TGCGCCAGCAGTTATGGGATTCCCGGCGGGACGCCCAATGAAAAACTGTTTTTT.

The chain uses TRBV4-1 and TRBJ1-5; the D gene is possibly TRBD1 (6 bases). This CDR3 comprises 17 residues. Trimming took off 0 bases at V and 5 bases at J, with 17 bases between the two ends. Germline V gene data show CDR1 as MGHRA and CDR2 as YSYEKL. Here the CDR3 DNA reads TGCGCCAGCAGCCAAGATGGGACATCAAATGGCTATCAGCCCCAGCATTTT. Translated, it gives CASSQDGTSNGYQPQHF.

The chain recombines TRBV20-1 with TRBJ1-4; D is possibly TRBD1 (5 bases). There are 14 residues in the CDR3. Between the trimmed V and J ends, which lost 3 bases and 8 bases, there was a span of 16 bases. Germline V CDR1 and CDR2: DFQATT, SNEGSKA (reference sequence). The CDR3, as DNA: TGCAGTGCTAGTAGGGGTCGCGCCGGGGAAAAACTGTTTTTT. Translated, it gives CSASRGRAGEKLFF.

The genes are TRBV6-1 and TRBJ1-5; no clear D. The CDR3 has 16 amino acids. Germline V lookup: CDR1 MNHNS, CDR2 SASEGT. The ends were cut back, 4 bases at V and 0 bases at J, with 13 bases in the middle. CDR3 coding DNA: TGTGCCAGCAGTGGAGGACGGGAGGATAGCAATCAGCCCCAGCATTTT. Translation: CASSGGREDSNQPQHF.

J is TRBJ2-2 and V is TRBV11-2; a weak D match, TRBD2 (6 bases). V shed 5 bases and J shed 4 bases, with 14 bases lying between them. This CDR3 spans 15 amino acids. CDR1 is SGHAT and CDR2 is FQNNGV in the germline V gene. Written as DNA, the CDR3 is TGTGCCAGCAGCCCAGGGACTTTCGGCACCGGGGAGCTGTTTTTT. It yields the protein CASSPGTFGTGELFF. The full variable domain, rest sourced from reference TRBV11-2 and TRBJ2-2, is EAGVAQSPRYKIIEKRQSVAFWCNPISGHATLYWYQQILGQGPKLLIQFQNNGVVDDSQLPKDRFSAERLKGVDSTLKIQPAKLEDSAVYLCASSPGTFGTGELFFGEGSRLTVL.

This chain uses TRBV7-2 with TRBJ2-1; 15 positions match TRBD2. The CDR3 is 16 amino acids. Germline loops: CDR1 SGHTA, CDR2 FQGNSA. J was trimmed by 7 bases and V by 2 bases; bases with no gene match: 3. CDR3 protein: CASSLIGLAGGNEQFF. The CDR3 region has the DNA TGTGCCAGCAGCTTAATAGGACTAGCGGGAGGGAATGAGCAGTTCTTC. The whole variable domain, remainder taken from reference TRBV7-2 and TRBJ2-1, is GAGVSQSPSNKVTEKGKDVELRCDPISGHTALYWYRQSLGQGLEFLIYFQGNSAPDKSGLPSDRFSAERTGGSVSTLTIQRTQQEDSAVYLCASSLIGLAGGNEQFFGPGTRLTVL.

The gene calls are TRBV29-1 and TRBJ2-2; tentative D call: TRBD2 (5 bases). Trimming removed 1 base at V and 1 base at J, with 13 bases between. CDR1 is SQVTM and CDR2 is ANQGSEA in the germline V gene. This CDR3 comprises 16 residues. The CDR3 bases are TGCAGCGTTGAAGGGGAGTCGGGAAAGAACACCGGGGAGCTGTTTTTT. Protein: CSVEGESGKNTGELFF.

The DNA of the CDR3 is TGTGCCAGCAGCCACCCCGGGGACAGATCCAATGAGCAGTTCTTC. It yields the protein CASSHPGDRSNEQFF. The chain uses TRBV6-6 and TRBJ2-1; 7 bases match TRBD1. Trimming at V came to 6 bases and at J to 6 bases, leaving 11 bases not matched to a gene. CDR3 size: 15 residues. Germline CDR1 MNHNY, CDR2 SVGAGI (reference sequence).

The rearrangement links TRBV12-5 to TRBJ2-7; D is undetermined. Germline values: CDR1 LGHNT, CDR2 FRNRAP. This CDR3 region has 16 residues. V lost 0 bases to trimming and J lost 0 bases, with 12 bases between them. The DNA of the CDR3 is TGTGCTAGTGGTTTGGTGGTTCCCCGGGTCTCCTACGAGCAGTACTTC. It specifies CASGLVVPRVSYEQYF.

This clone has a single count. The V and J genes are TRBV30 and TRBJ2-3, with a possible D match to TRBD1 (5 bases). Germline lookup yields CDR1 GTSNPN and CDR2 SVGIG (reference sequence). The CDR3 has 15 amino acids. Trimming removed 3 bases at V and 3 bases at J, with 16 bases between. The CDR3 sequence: CAWSVLGRRTDTQYF. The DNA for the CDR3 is TGTGCCTGGAGCGTATTGGGGCGTCGAACAGATACGCAGTATTTT.

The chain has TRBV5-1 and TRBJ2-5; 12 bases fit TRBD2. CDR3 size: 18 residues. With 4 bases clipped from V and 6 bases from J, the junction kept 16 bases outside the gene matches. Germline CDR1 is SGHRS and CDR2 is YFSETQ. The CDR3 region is CASSPRGGTSGLQKTQYF. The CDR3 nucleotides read TGCGCCAGCAGCCCCCGAGGTGGGACTAGCGGGCTCCAGAAGACCCAGTACTTC.

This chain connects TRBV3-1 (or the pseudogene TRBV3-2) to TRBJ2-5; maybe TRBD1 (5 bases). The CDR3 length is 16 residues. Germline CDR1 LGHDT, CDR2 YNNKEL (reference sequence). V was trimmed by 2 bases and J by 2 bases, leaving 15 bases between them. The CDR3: CASSQPTVGPQETQYF. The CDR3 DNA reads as TGTGCCAGCAGCCAACCCACCGTGGGGCCGCAAGAGACCCAGTACTTC.

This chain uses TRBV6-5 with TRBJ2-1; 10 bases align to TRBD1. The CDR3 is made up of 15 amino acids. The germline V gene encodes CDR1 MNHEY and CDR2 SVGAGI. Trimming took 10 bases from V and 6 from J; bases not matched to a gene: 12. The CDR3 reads CAILPLRDRGNEQFF. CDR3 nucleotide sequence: TGTGCCATCTTACCGCTCCGGGACAGGGGCAATGAGCAGTTCTTC.

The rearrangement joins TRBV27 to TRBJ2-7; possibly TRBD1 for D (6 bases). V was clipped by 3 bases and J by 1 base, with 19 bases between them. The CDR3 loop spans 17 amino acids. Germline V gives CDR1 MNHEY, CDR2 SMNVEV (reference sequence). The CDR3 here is CASSFSSDSPWSYEQYF. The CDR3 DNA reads TGTGCCAGCAGTTTCTCTTCGGACAGCCCGTGGTCCTACGAGCAGTACTTC.

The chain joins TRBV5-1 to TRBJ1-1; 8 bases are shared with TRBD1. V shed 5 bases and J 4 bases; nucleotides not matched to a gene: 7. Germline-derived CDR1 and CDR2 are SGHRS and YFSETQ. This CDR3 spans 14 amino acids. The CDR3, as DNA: TGCGCCAGCAGGTGGGACAGGACTTCCACTGAAGCTTTCTTT. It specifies CASRWDRTSTEAFF.